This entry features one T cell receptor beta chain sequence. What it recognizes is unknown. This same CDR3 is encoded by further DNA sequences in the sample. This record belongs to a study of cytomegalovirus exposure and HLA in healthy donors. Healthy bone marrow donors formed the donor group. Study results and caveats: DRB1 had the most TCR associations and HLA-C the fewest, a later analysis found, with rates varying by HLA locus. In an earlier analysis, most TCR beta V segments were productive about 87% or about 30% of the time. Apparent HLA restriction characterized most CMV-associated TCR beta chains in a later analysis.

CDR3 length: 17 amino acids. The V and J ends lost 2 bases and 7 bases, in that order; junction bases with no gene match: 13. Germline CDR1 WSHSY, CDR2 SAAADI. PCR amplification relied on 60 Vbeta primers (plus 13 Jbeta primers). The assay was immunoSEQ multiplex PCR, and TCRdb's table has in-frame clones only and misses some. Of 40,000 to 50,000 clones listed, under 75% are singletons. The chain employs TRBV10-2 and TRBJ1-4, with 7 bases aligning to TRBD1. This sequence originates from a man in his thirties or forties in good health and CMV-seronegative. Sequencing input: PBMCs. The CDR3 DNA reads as TGCGCCAGCAGTGAGGGGGACAGAAAAAAGGCGGGTGAAAAACTGTTTTTT. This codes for CASSEGDRKKAGEKLFF.